Following are 10 T cell receptor beta chains from one sample sequenced in a study of cytomegalovirus exposure and HLA in healthy donors (dated by TCRdb to the late 2010s). The library was prepared using the immunoSEQ multiplex PCR assay. For the multiplex PCR, a mixture combining 60 forward primers for TCR Vbeta segments and 13 reverse primers for TCR Jbeta segments was used. TCRdb retrieved this table from immuneACCESS and kept in-frame rearrangements only. Not all clones are present; in checked studies, unresolved V genes account for under half, and no reason is known for the remainder. This sample has under 200,000 clones in its table, and approximately 80% of those were observed once. The ten largest clones take up over 2% of the sample. Sequenced material: PBMCs. Receptor source: a woman aged 35 to 49 in good health and CMV-seropositive.

This chain links TRBV6-1 with TRBJ2-1, with TRBD1 identical over 7 bases. CDR1 and CDR2 (germline): MNHNS, SASEGT. The CDR3 is 16 residues long. Losses at the gene ends were 3 bases for V and 9 bases for J; bases not matched to a gene: 14. The CDR3 nucleotides are TGTGCCAGCAGTGATCCAGGGGGTTTACGCAAGGGTGAGCAGTTCTTC. The encoded protein is CASSDPGGLRKGEQFF.

The chain uses TRBV5-6 and TRBJ1-1, with TRBD1 as a possible D gene (6 bases). Between the trimmed V and J ends, which lost 6 bases and 3 bases, there was a span of 15 bases. The CDR3 has 14 amino acids. The germline V gene encodes CDR1 SGHDT and CDR2 YYEEEE. CDR3 bases: TGTGCCAGCACCATACAGGGTGGCGACACTGAAGCTTTCTTT. Amino acid sequence: CASTIQGGDTEAFF.

This clone was counted only a few times. This sequence joins TRBV5-1 and TRBJ1-1, with D uncertain. The ends were cut back, 4 bases at V and 1 base at J, with 14 bases in the middle. The V gene's germline CDR1 is SGHRS and CDR2 YFSETQ. The CDR3 totals 15 residues. The CDR3 DNA sequence: TGCGCCAGCAGCCCCCGGGAGGCGGGGAACACTGAAGCTTTCTTT. Amino acids: CASSPREAGNTEAFF. The full variable domain, completed using reference TRBV5-1 and TRBJ1-1, is KAGVTQTPRYLIKTRGQQVTLSCSPISGHRSVSWYQQTPGQGLQFLFEYFSETQRNKGNFPGRFSGRQFSNSRSEMNVSTLELGDSALYLCASSPREAGNTEAFFGQGTRLTVV.

The J gene is TRBJ2-1, the V gene TRBV6-1, with 8 bases fitting TRBD1. The CDR3 has 15 amino acids. CDR1 and CDR2 (germline): MNHNS, SASEGT. V lost 6 bases to trimming and J lost 7 bases; unmatched junction nucleotides: 11. CDR3 nucleotides: TGTGCCAGCAGGGTTAGCAGGGGGCTATTGAATGAGCAGTTCTTC. The encoded protein is CASRVSRGLLNEQFF.

This chain connects TRBV29-1 to TRBJ2-6; D perhaps matches TRBD1 (5 bases). CDR1 SQVTM and CDR2 ANQGSEA come from the germline V gene. Trimming removed 5 bases at V and 0 bases at J, with 11 bases between. The CDR3 totals 15 residues. This chain's CDR3 is CSVKTENSGANVLTF. The DNA for the CDR3 is TGCAGCGTTAAGACAGAGAACTCTGGGGCCAACGTCCTGACTTTC.

To note about this clone: The CDR3 does not close with the conserved phenylalanine or tryptophan, likely indicating a read error. The J gene is TRBJ1-2, the V gene TRBV7-9; 10 bases map to TRBD1. V lost 0 bases and J lost 6; bases outside the gene matches: 1. Germline assignment: CDR1 SEHNR and CDR2 FQNEAQ (reference sequence). The CDR3 contains 14 residues. The CDR3, as DNA: TGTGCCAGCAGCTTAGCTGGGACAGGGGATGGCTACACCCTC. As protein: CASSLAGTGDGYTL.

The chain joins TRBV11-2 to TRBJ1-6, with 7 positions matching TRBD1. J was trimmed by 10 bases and V by 1 base; bases with no gene match: 7. Germline lookup yields CDR1 SGHAT and CDR2 FQNNGV. This CDR3 contains 15 residues. The CDR3 DNA follows: TGTGCCAGCAGCTTAGGTCTAGGGGGCCTATCACCCCTCCACTTT. Encoded protein: CASSLGLGGLSPLHF.

This clone came up a few times. The rearrangement joins TRBV5-6 to TRBJ1-4, with 9 bases lining up with TRBD1. The CDR3 spans 15 residues. The ends lost 1 base at V and 4 bases at J; junction bases unmatched: 2. Per the germline V gene, CDR1 is SGHDT and CDR2 is YYEEEE. The CDR3: CASSLRGQGNEKLFF. The CDR3 nucleotides read TGTGCCAGCAGCTTGCGGGGACAGGGTAATGAAAAACTGTTTTTT.

The chain uses TRBV4-2 and TRBJ1-2, with TRBD1 matching 8 bases. Germline V CDR1 and CDR2: LGHNA, YNFKEQ. V was pared by 1 base and J by 4 bases, with 11 bases of the junction left unmatched. The CDR3 is made up of 17 amino acids. The CDR3 nucleotides are TGTGCCAGCAGCCAAGTGCAGGGGGCGCGGGGGACCTATGGCTACACCTTC. Translating gives CASSQVQGARGTYGYTF.

This chain connects TRBV11-3 to TRBJ2-7, with 7 bases aligning to TRBD1. The CDR3 runs 13 residues. With 4 bases clipped from V and 7 bases from J, the junction kept 7 bases outside the gene matches. Per the germline V gene, CDR1 is SGHNT and CDR2 is YENEEA. The CDR3 region has the DNA TGTGCCAGCAGCTCGCTTACAGGGGAGGAGCAGTACTTC. Amino acids: CASSSLTGEEQYF.